This T cell receptor beta chain was sequenced in a study of Graves' ophthalmopathy and Graves' hyperthyroidism. There are many counts of this clonotype. Its antigen is not known. Whole-study findings and limits: Ophthalmopathy progression was predicted with 55% to 71% sensitivity and approximately 72% specificity.

Amplification targeted the TCR beta CDR3 regions, with RNA transcripts as the source material. The first-round RT-PCR employed HTBI primers together with the Qiagen OneStep RT-PCR kit. A multiplex PCR was then performed as the second round. MiXCR was run by TCRdb on the multiplex PCR reads, yielding one entry per CDR3 protein. This sample yields about 420,000 distinct CDR3 sequences, of which approximately 21% are seen a single time; around 3.1% belongs to the top ten. CDR1 SGHRS and CDR2 YFSETQ come from the germline V gene. The CDR3 is 13 residues long. The V segment lost 2 bases and the J segment 3 bases; nucleotides outside the gene matches: 1.

The source is a woman aged 18-30 years with stable Graves' hyperthyroidism. The sequencing sample was made of peripheral blood. The chain carries TRBV5-1 and TRBJ2-7, with 8 nucleotides matching TRBD2. In DNA, the CDR3 is TGCGCCAGCAGCTTTGCGGGAGGCTACGAGCAGTACTTC. This sequence encodes CASSFAGGYEQYF.